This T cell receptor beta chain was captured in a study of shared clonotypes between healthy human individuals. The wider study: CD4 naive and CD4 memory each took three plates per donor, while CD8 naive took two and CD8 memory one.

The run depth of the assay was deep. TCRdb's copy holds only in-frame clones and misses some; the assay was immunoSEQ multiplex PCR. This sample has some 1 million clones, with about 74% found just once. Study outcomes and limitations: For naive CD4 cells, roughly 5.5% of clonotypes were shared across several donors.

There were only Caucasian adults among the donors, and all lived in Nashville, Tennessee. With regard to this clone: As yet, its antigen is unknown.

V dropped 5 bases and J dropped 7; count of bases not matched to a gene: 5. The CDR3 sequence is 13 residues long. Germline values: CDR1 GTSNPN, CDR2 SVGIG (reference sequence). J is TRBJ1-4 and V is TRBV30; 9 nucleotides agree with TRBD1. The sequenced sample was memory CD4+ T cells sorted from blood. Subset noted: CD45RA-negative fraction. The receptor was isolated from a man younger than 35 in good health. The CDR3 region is CAWATGGGEKLFF. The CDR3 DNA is TGTGCCTGGGCAACAGGGGGCGGTGAAAAACTGTTTTTT.